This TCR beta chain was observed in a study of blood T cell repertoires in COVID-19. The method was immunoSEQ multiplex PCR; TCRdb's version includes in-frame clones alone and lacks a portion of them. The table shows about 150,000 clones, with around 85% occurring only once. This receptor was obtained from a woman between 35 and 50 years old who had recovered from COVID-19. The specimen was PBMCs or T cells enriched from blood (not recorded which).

The CDR3 loop reads CASLSGPNTEAFF. CDR3 coding DNA: TGTGCCAGCCTTAGCGGCCCCAACACTGAAGCTTTCTTT. This chain uses TRBV12-3 or TRBV12-4 with TRBJ1-1; no clear D. V gave up 8 bases and J gave up 2 bases, with 12 bases separating them. This CDR3 contains 13 residues.